The 9 T cell receptor beta chains listed next were all sequenced from one sample in a study of T cells in Graves' hyperthyroidism and ophthalmopathy. TCR beta CDR3 region amplification was performed from RNA transcripts. HTBI primers drove first-round RT-PCR of the TCR CDR3. MiXCR, run by TCRdb on the multiplex PCR reads, gives a single entry per CDR3 protein. This sample has under 650,000 distinct CDR3 sequences, with around 15% found just once. Sequenced: blood. Receptors originate from a woman in her twenties or thirties with Graves' hyperthyroidism.

This clonotype has a handful of counts. The chain couples TRBV11-2 to TRBJ2-1; 12 bases match TRBD2. CDR3 length: 18 residues. CDR1 and CDR2 (germline): SGHAT, FQNNGV. V shed 8 bases and J 6 bases; nucleotides not matched to a gene: 17. The CDR3 DNA follows: TGTGCCAGCTCACCTCCGGGACTAGCGGGCGCCCGGGGCAATGAGCAGTTCTTC. This translates into CASSPPGLAGARGNEQFF.

This clonotype was detected a few times. The rearrangement uses TRBV12-3 or TRBV12-4 and TRBJ1-2, with TRBD1 matching over 7 bases. J was trimmed by 5 bases and V by 6 bases; bases with no gene match: 9. CDR3 size: 14 residues. As DNA, the CDR3 is TGTGCCAGCAGCCGAACAGGGGCCACTTATGGCTACACCTTC. Protein product: CASSRTGATYGYTF.

This clonotype was observed many times. The chain is built from TRBV6-1 and TRBJ2-3; tentative D call: TRBD1 (6 bases). This CDR3 contains 16 residues. Trimming pared 6 bases from V and 2 bases from J, leaving 18 bases between. CDR1 is MNHNS and CDR2 is SASEGT in the germline V gene. CDR3 coding DNA: TGTGCCAGCAGACTGTATACAGGGCTAGTCACAGATACGCAGTATTTT. This translates into CASRLYTGLVTDTQYF.

This clonotype was seen a single time. The junction does not match germline at one end; this may be a read error. The genes are TRBV9 and TRBJ2-3; D not certain. CDR3 length: 12 residues. The V gene's germline CDR1 is SGDLS and CDR2 YYNGEE. Here the CDR3 reads CASSVGGDMQYF. Here the CDR3 DNA reads TGTGCCAGCAGCGTAGGAGGAGATATGCAGTATTTT.

At least ten counts were recorded for this clonotype. The V gene is TRBV5-1, the J gene TRBJ1-2; a possible D gene is TRBD1 (6 bases). Germline assignment: CDR1 SGHRS and CDR2 YFSETQ. Trimming removed 2 bases at V and 7 bases at J, with 12 bases between. The CDR3 loop spans 13 amino acids. The CDR3 nucleotides are TGCGCCAGCAGCTTCACAGGGTATATTGGCTACACCTTC. It codes for CASSFTGYIGYTF.

This clonotype was found many times. The chain employs TRBV28 and TRBJ1-6, with D tentatively TRBD1 (5 bases). The germline V gene has CDR1 MDHEN and CDR2 SYDVKM. Trimming left V 4 bases short and J 11 bases short, with 24 bases between. The CDR3 has 17 residues. The chain's CDR3 is CASSSPRGQGNRTPLHF. For the CDR3, the DNA is TGTGCCAGCAGTTCTCCCAGAGGGCAGGGTAATAGAACACCCCTCCACTTT.

This clonotype was detected ten times or more. V usage is TRBV3-1 and J usage is TRBJ1-5, with 9 bases that match TRBD1. The germline gives CDR1 LGHDT, CDR2 YNNKEL (reference sequence). V shed 0 bases, J shed 7 bases, and the junction held 7 bases outside the gene matches. The CDR3 is 16 amino acids. The CDR3 spells CASSQDTGGAGQPQHF. As DNA, the CDR3 is TGTGCCAGCAGCCAAGATACAGGGGGCGCGGGGCAGCCCCAGCATTTT.

This clonotype was observed many times. V is TRBV6-1 and J is TRBJ2-7, with D perhaps TRBD2 (5 bases). CDR1 is MNHNS and CDR2 is SASEGT in the germline V gene. V lost 8 bases to trimming and J lost 6 bases, with 14 bases between them. The CDR3 length is 12 residues. The CDR3 protein is CASGRGSGEQYF. CDR3 nucleotide sequence: TGTGCCAGCGGGAGAGGGTCGGGCGAGCAGTACTTC.

This clonotype was recorded at least ten times. The DNA of the CDR3 is TGTGCCAGCAGTCTACTAGCGGGAGTGGTCACCCGCGGCGAGCAGTACTTC. This sequence encodes CASSLLAGVVTRGEQYF. V usage is TRBV2 and J usage is TRBJ2-7; 11 bases are shared with TRBD2. J was trimmed by 6 bases and V by 5 bases; bases with no gene match: 15. Germline V gives CDR1 SNHLY, CDR2 FYNNEI. The CDR3 has 17 residues.